These T cell receptor beta chains were read from a single sample in a study of T cell changes during pregnancy in multiple sclerosis. Produced via immunoSEQ multiplex PCR; TCRdb's table is partial and in-frame only. The sample lists some 99,000 clones; 93% were seen once. Material: peripheral blood, obtained after pregnancy. All receptors come from a female donor with multiple sclerosis, enrolled in a pregnancy study. Each CDR3 is given with its conserved first and last residue. The D gene is left open where the match is weak.

D gene,J gene,V gene,CDR3 DNA,CDR3 protein
TRBD1,TRBJ1-2,TRBV18,TGTGCCAGCGGGCCAGGGGGCAACTATGGCTACACCTTC,CASGPGGNYGYTF
TRBD1,TRBJ2-2,TRBV6-5,TGTGCCAGCAGTTCAGGGGGCACCGGGGAGCTGTTTTTT,CASSSGGTGELFF
TRBD2,TRBJ2-1,TRBV19,TGTGCCAGTAGTATAATTGGAGGACTAGACACCAATGAGCAGTTCTTC,CASSIIGGLDTNEQFF
-,TRBJ2-7,TRBV7-6,TGTGCCAGCAGCTTAGCTCGCGGGTACGAGCAGTACTTC,CASSLARGYEQYF
-,TRBJ1-2,TRBV27,TGTGCCAGCAGTTCGCTATGGGCCCCTGACTATGGCTACACCTTC,CASSSLWAPDYGYTF
-,TRBJ2-1,TRBV11-3,TGTGCCAGCAGCCGCCGAGGGCAGTCGAACGAGCAGTTCTTC,CASSRRGQSNEQFF
TRBD1,TRBJ2-7,TRBV19,TGTGCCAGTAGTATTTCCGGACAGGGGGCCTACGAGCAGTACTTC,CASSISGQGAYEQYF
-,TRBJ2-2,TRBV10-1,TGCGCCAGCAGCCCCCACCCACAGGGCACCGGGGAGCTGTTTTTT,CASSPHPQGTGELFF
-,TRBJ2-2,TRBV14,TGTGCCAGCAGCCAAGTGGGCCGGGGGACGAACACCGGGGAGCTGTTTTTT,CASSQVGRGTNTGELFF
TRBD2,TRBJ2-7,TRBV5-1,TGCGCCAGCAGCTTGGAATTTGGCGGGAGGGCGCGTGAGCAGTACTTC,CASSLEFGGRAREQYF
TRBD2,TRBJ2-7,TRBV6-4,TGTGCCAGCAGTGGGGGCGGGACTAGCGGGTGCCGGACGGAGAGGTACGAGCAGTACTTC,CASSGGGTSGCRTERYEQYF
-,TRBJ2-2,TRBV5-6,TGTGCCAGCAGCTTCACAGGGTTCGGGGAGCTGTTTTTT,CASSFTGFGELFF
TRBD2,TRBJ2-1,TRBV5-1,TGCGCCAGCAGCTTGGGACTAGCGGGAGCTTACAATGAGCAGTTCTTC,CASSLGLAGAYNEQFF
-,TRBJ2-7,TRBV27,TGTGCCAGCAGTCCCGCGGTCTCCTACGAGCAGTACTTC,CASSPAVSYEQYF
-,TRBJ1-1,TRBV15,TGTGCCACCAGCAGAGCGACAGCCTTGAACACTGAAGCTTTCTTT,CATSRATALNTEAFF